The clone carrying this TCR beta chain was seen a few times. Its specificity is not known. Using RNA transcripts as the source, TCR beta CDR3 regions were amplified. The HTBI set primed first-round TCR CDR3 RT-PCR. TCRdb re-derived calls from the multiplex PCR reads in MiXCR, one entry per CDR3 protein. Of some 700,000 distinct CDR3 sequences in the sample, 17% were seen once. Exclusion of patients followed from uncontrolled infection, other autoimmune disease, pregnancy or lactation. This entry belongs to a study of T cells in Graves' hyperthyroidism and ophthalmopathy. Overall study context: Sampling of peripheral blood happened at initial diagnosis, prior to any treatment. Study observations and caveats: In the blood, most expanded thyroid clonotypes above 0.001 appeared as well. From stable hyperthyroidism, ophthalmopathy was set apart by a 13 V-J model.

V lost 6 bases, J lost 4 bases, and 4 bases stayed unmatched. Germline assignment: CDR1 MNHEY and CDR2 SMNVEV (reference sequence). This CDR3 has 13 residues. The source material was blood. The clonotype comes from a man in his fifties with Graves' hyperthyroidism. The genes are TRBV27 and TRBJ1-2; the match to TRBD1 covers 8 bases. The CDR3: CASRMTGAYGYTF. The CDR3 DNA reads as TGTGCCAGCAGGATGACAGGGGCCTATGGCTACACCTTC.